This T cell receptor beta chain was identified during a study of CD8 T cells in ankylosing spondylitis. TCRdb reprocessed the 5' RACE reads with MiXCR, giving one entry per CDR3 protein. The table shows around 390,000 distinct CDR3 sequences, with about 20% occurring only once. Study-wide results and caveats: What seemed typical of ankylosing spondylitis blood was a TCR beta motif built from several highly homologous variants.

There are 15 residues in the CDR3. V dropped 3 bases and J dropped 12 bases, with 21 bases sitting between them. Germline lookup yields CDR1 MNHNS and CDR2 SASEGT. This clonotype has a handful of counts. Its antigen is not identified. The specimen sequenced was blood, either unsorted or a sorted T cell fraction (not recorded which). The chain recombines TRBV6-1 with TRBJ2-1, with D maybe TRBD2 (6 bases). The source is a male donor with ankylosing spondylitis. CDR3 in DNA: TGTGCCAGCAGTGACACCCGGGACTTTCTGGACCCGCAGTTCTTC. Protein: CASSDTRDFLDPQFF.